The 9 T cell receptor beta chains listed next were all sequenced from one sample in a study of T cell responses to AZD1222 COVID-19 vaccine. This table comes from immunoSEQ multiplex PCR, and its TCRdb copy is limited to in-frame clones, with some not included. The repertoire holds approximately 31,000 clones, with more than 75% as singletons. Here the sequenced sample was peripheral blood, taken 28 days after the second AZD1222 dose. Source of these receptors: an adult who received the AZD1222 COVID-19 vaccine.

The V gene is TRBV5-6, the J gene TRBJ1-2; possibly TRBD1 for D (5 bases). The germline gives CDR1 SGHDT, CDR2 YYEEEE. The length of the CDR3 is 14 residues. V lost 2 bases to trimming and J lost 5 bases, with 13 bases between them. The CDR3 region has the DNA TGTGCCAGCAGCTTACCACAGGATCGTTATGGCTACACCTTC. It codes for CASSLPQDRYGYTF. The full variable domain, in which reference TRBV5-6 and TRBJ1-2 provide the parts outside the CDR3, is DAGVTQSPTHLIKTRGQQVTLRCSPKSGHDTVSWYQQALGQGPQFIFQYYEEEERQRGNFPDRFSGHQFPNYSSELNVNALLLGDSALYLCASSLPQDRYGYTFGSGTRLTVV.

The CDR3 DNA follows: TGCGCCAGCAGCCCCCGGGGGGGCCCCTATGGCTACACCTTC. Translation: CASSPRGGPYGYTF. This sequence joins TRBV5-1 and TRBJ1-2; maybe TRBD1 (6 bases). The CDR3 loop spans 14 amino acids. V lost 4 bases and J 4 bases, leaving 14 bases between the germline ends. Germline V gene sequence: CDR1 SGHRS, CDR2 YFSETQ.

J is TRBJ1-6 and V is TRBV27; D call uncertain. The germline V gene encodes CDR1 MNHEY and CDR2 SMNVEV (reference sequence). The V and J ends lost 7 bases and 7 bases respectively, with 14 bases between them. This CDR3 region has 14 residues. The CDR3 sequence is CASKIPGGNSPLHF. CDR3 coding DNA: TGTGCCAGCAAGATTCCGGGAGGAAATTCACCCCTCCACTTT.

The V gene is TRBV7-9, the J gene TRBJ2-1; the D gene could be TRBD1 or TRBD2 (6 bases each). The CDR3 sequence is 16 residues long. V lost 8 bases to trimming and J lost 0 bases, with 17 bases between them. CDR1 is SEHNR and CDR2 is FQNEAQ in the germline V gene (reference sequence). In DNA, the CDR3 is TGTGCCAGCCTAGGGGGGAGTGTCGGCTCCTACAATGAGCAGTTCTTC. This codes for CASLGGSVGSYNEQFF.

V is TRBV3-1 (or the pseudogene TRBV3-2) and J is TRBJ1-1; 7 bases agree with TRBD1. The CDR3 is 14 amino acids. Trimming removed 1 base from V and 8 bases from J; junction bases left unmatched: 7. Germline loops: CDR1 LGHDT, CDR2 YNNKEL (reference sequence). CDR3 in amino acids: CASSQVQGNSEAFF. The CDR3 nucleotides are TGTGCCAGCAGCCAAGTACAGGGGAATTCGGAAGCTTTCTTT.

V is TRBV27 and J is TRBJ1-2; D not resolved. The CDR3 is made up of 14 amino acids. V lost 0 bases to trimming and J lost 7 bases, with 12 bases between them. CDR1 is MNHEY and CDR2 is SMNVEV in the germline V gene (reference sequence). The CDR3 loop reads CASSLSRNVGGYTF. The CDR3 bases are TGTGCCAGCAGTTTATCGAGGAACGTGGGTGGCTACACCTTC.

V and J are TRBV25-1 and TRBJ1-6; D is unresolved. The CDR3 has 13 residues. Germline CDR1 reads MGHDK; CDR2 reads SYGVNS. Trimming shortened V by 6 bases and J by 8 bases, and 11 bases separated the two germline ends. The CDR3 protein is CASRGAGDSPLHF. The DNA for the CDR3 is TGTGCCAGCAGAGGTGCCGGGGATTCACCCCTCCACTTT. The whole variable domain, filled in from reference TRBV25-1 and TRBJ1-6, reads EADIYQTPRYLVIGTGKKITLECSQTMGHDKMYWYQQDPGMELHLIHYSYGVNSTEKGDLSSESTVSRIRTEHFPLTLESARPSHTSQYLCASRGAGDSPLHFGNGTRLTVT.

The chain has TRBV6-2 or TRBV6-3 and TRBJ1-2; D not certain. Trimming left V 0 bases short and J 0 bases short, with 5 bases between. The CDR3 has 14 residues. Germline loops: CDR1 MNHEY, CDR2 SVGEGT. The CDR3 DNA is TGTGCCAGCAGTTACTCGCCAACTAACTATGGCTACACCTTC. The encoded protein is CASSYSPTNYGYTF.

This clone was detected once. The V and J genes are TRBV27 and TRBJ1-5, with D possibly matching TRBD1 (6 bases). This CDR3 comprises 15 residues. CDR1 is MNHEY and CDR2 is SMNVEV in the germline V gene (reference sequence). Trimming pared 2 bases from V and 1 base from J, leaving 9 bases between. The chain's CDR3 is CASSLNRASNQPQHF. DNA of the CDR3: TGTGCCAGCAGTTTAAACAGGGCGAGCAATCAGCCCCAGCATTTT.